Listed below are T cell receptor beta chains from one sample, sequenced in a study of blood T cell repertoires in COVID-19. Sequencing used immunoSEQ multiplex PCR; TCRdb keeps in-frame clones, though not all of them. The top ten clones hold less than 7.5% of a sample with about 190,000 clones, nearly 90% of them seen once. The specimen sequenced was peripheral blood. These TCRs come from a woman aged 40 to 50 who had recovered from COVID-19. CDR3s include the opening cysteine and the closing phenylalanine or tryptophan.

v_call cdr3_aa
TRBV6-1 CASSDPGTVGSYYNSPLHF
TRBV30 CAWSYRERTWANEKLFF
TRBV6-5 CASVETGTRGETQYF
TRBV3-1/TRBV3-2 CASSQRRIQGWDGYTF
TRBV3-1/TRBV3-2 CASKNRGGNEKLFF
TRBV3-1/TRBV3-2 CASSSAYEQYF
TRBV27 CASSPTDRVPSPLHF
TRBV9 CASSVGSGLGSSTDTQYF
TRBV28 CASTKAGSSYEQYF
TRBV11-3 CASSLEATGFSNQPQHF
TRBV7-2 CASSLQGGREKLFF
TRBV5-8 CASSFYYRGQGSAGYTF
TRBV5-4 CASSLALADNEQFF
TRBV5-6 CASSPGTSGSHEQYF
TRBV5-5 CASSLAPNYGYTF
TRBV27 CASRSLGRSSYEQYF
TRBV7-3 CASSQGLAGVGEQFF
TRBV28 CASSLTGGSNTEAFF
TRBV19 CASSQLGSSTDTQYF
TRBV14 CASSQDVSGRGTDTQYF
TRBV5-8 CASSKAVEVRSAEAFF
TRBV5-1 CASSLEAGGYEQYF
TRBV27 CASSRDTSYEQYF
TRBV19 CASSMSVAGTGELFF
TRBV5-1 CASSLGQGVYEQYF
TRBV7-2 CASSSQGVGTGELFF
TRBV11-2 CASSPRGLYGYTF
TRBV3-1/TRBV3-2 CASSRRRDQETQYF
TRBV7-9 CASGRSTGMNTEAFF
TRBV5-5 CASSLDPGLGVQPQHF
TRBV7-8 CASSLWGGTGDTQYF
TRBV11-2 CASSLLRTSTKTQYF
TRBV6-5 CASSSESTRVLYGYTF
TRBV4-2 CASSQDSGYADTIYF
TRBV27 CASSLGLAGGRDTQYF
TRBV11-2 CASSQEGLAASTDTQYF
TRBV7-8 CASSQEGGSRFYEQYF
TRBV19 CASSMGTAPNYGYTF
TRBV5-1 CASSSRPWDRAHYGYTF
TRBV18 CASSTGTSGRYNEQFF
TRBV7-9 CASSGNRGDYGYTF
TRBV6-5 CASSYRDSRRYGYTF
TRBV5-1 CASSLKTGTPEAFF
TRBV6-5 CASSYRQGAVGELFF
TRBV12-3/TRBV12-4 CASRGGGETQYF
TRBV27 CASSSRTGVGNSPLHF
TRBV30 CAWRPWTGNTGELFF
TRBV10-3 CAISDTGTGGGGELFF
TRBV29-1 CSVAQWGFVDSENIQYF
TRBV28 CASSAGGQETQYF
TRBV5-1 CASSSTGAPYEQYF
TRBV28 CASSLFPLGYTF
TRBV25-1 CASSGQTYEQYF
TRBV12-5 CASGLGEGVGYEQYF